This passage covers 7 T cell receptor beta chains from one sample sequenced in a study of blood T cell repertoires in COVID-19. Only in-frame clones appear in the TCRdb table, and some are missing; sequencing was by immunoSEQ multiplex PCR. The sample holds over 130,000 clones, approximately 80% seen once. The specimen was peripheral blood. These receptors were obtained from a man between 50 and 59 years old with acute or convalescent COVID-19.

This chain uses TRBV19 with TRBJ1-2; D not resolved. Looked up from germline, CDR1 is LNHDA and CDR2 is SQIVND (reference sequence). V was cut by 5 bases and J by 4 bases, with 23 bases left in between. The CDR3 spans 17 residues. The CDR3 DNA reads TGTGCCAGTAGTCTAAACAGCGTCGGTGGCGGGATCTATGGCTACACCTTC. Translation gives CASSLNSVGGGIYGYTF.

This clone was picked up one time. The chain joins TRBV11-2 to TRBJ2-5; D possibly corresponds to TRBD2 (6 bases). The CDR3 has 15 residues. Deletions cut 6 bases from V and 5 bases from J, with 19 bases between. Germline CDR1 reads SGHAT; CDR2 reads FQNNGV. In DNA, the CDR3 is TGTGCCAGCAGACGCGGGACTGGCCGGTTGGAGACCCAGTACTTC. This translates into CASRRGTGRLETQYF.

V gene TRBV6-1 combines with J gene TRBJ2-4; 9 nucleotides line up with TRBD2. The ends lost 1 base at V and 2 bases at J; junction bases unmatched: 6. The CDR3 covers 17 residues. Germline CDR1 reads MNHNS; CDR2 reads SASEGT. The CDR3 nucleotides are TGTGCCAGCAGTGAAGAAGGGCGGGGGGGGCCCAAAAACATTCAGTACTTC. Protein: CASSEEGRGGPKNIQYF.

In this sample, this clone turned up a few times. The chain is built from TRBV24-1 and TRBJ2-1; D is uncertain. This CDR3 has 13 residues. The V gene lost 7 bases and the J gene lost 8 bases, with 14 bases spanning the gap. Germline CDR1 reads KGHDR; CDR2 reads SFDVKD. Written as DNA, the CDR3 is TGTGCCACCAGCTCACCCTTTACGGATGAGCAGTTCTTC. Its translation is CATSSPFTDEQFF.

A few counts support this clone. The J gene is TRBJ2-1, the V gene TRBV7-9; TRBD2 aligns across 8 bases. This CDR3 has 15 amino acids. The germline V gene encodes CDR1 SEHNR and CDR2 FQNEAQ (reference sequence). V lost 7 bases and J lost 0; bases outside the gene matches: 5. In nucleotides, the CDR3 is TGTGCCAGCACGGAGCGGGGGAGCTCCTACAATGAGCAGTTCTTC. This gives the protein CASTERGSSYNEQFF.

A remark on this clone: Other DNA sequences within the sample encode an identical CDR3. The chain has TRBV5-1 and TRBJ2-2, with D perhaps matching TRBD1 (5 bases). Germline CDR1 is SGHRS and CDR2 is YFSETQ. V was trimmed by 2 bases and J by 2 bases, leaving 7 bases between them. The CDR3 has 14 residues. CDR3: CASSFDSNTGELFF. The CDR3 DNA follows: TGCGCCAGCAGCTTTGACAGCAACACCGGGGAGCTGTTTTTT. Using reference TRBV5-1 and TRBJ2-2 for the parts outside the CDR3, the full variable domain is KAGVTQTPRYLIKTRGQQVTLSCSPISGHRSVSWYQQTPGQGLQFLFEYFSETQRNKGNFPGRFSGRQFSNSRSEMNVSTLELGDSALYLCASSFDSNTGELFFGEGSRLTVL.

The rearrangement uses TRBV27 and TRBJ1-1; D is uncertain. Germline V lookup: CDR1 MNHEY, CDR2 SMNVEV (reference sequence). The CDR3 loop spans 13 amino acids. The germline V and J ends were trimmed by 5 bases and 8 bases, with 15 bases remaining between them. CDR3 nucleotides: TGTGCCAGCAGTCCAACCCGAGGGCGAGAAGCTTTCTTT. Protein: CASSPTRGREAFF.